This T cell receptor (beta chain) was profiled in a study of blood T cell repertoires in COVID-19. Study as a whole: The origin of the acute and convalescent COVID-19 samples was the United States, Italy and Spain. T cells, B-cell-depleted T cells, or PBMCs provided the cDNA or gDNA that served as material.

In the original workflow: Quantification of nucleated cells was approximated via reference gene primer amplification. TCRdb's copy holds only in-frame clones and misses some; the assay was immunoSEQ multiplex PCR. The V and J calls and the clone size are those of that table, but D and trimming were determined from the DNA. The data hold about 40,000 clones, with roughly nine tenths observed a single time. V gave up 3 bases and J gave up 8 bases; unmatched junction bases: 8. This CDR3 has 15 amino acids. CDR1 is LGHDT and CDR2 is YNNKEL in the germline V gene (reference sequence). This chain connects TRBV3-1 (or the pseudogene TRBV3-2) to TRBJ2-3, with TRBD1 identical over 10 bases. This sequence originates from a man in his sixties or seventies with active COVID-19. What was sequenced was peripheral blood. CDR3 in amino acids: CASSQTGGPPLTQYF. The CDR3 nucleotides are TGTGCCAGCAGCCAGACAGGGGGCCCGCCGCTTACGCAGTATTTT.